Listed here is a single T cell receptor (beta chain). The antigen remains unidentified. This sample also contains other DNA sequences that code for the same CDR3. CDR3 size: 17 residues. V lost 6 bases and J 3 bases, leaving 20 bases between the germline ends. CDR1 is ENHRY, CDR2 SYGVKD, per germline. The sample comes from a study of cytomegalovirus exposure and HLA in healthy donors. Study information: Early released data comprised tens of millions of unique TCRs from HLA-typed donors. Regarding the study as a whole: For most subjects, TCR beta sequences were reported to predict HLA-A and HLA-B alleles with accuracy. A later analysis reportedly found that, within productive TCRs, an Asian-associated ancestry cluster had fewer N-insertions than the mean observed across the roughly 700 donors.

PCR was performed using 60 Vbeta and 13 Jbeta primers. Libraries were prepared by immunoSEQ multiplex PCR; TCRdb keeps only in-frame clonotypes and omits some of them. The sample contains about 140,000 clones, roughly 65% of which appear only once. This clonotype originated in a woman between 25 and 40 years old in good health and CMV-seronegative. The chain uses TRBV10-3 and TRBJ1-4, with D unresolved. Sequencing was performed on PBMCs. CDR3 residues: CAISPGIILGANEKLFF. The CDR3, as DNA: TGTGCCATCAGCCCGGGAATTATACTTGGAGCTAATGAAAAACTGTTTTTT.